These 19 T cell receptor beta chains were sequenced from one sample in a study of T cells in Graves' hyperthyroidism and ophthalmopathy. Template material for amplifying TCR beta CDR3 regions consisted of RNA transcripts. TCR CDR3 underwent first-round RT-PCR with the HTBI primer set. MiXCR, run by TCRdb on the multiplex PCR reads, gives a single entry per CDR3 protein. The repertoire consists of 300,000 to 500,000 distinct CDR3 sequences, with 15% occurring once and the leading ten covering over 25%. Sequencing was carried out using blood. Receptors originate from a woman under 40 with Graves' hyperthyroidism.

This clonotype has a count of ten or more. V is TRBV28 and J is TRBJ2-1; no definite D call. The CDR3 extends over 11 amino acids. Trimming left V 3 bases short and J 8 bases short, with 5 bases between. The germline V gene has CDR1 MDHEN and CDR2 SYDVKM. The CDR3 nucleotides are TGTGCCAGCAGTTTTCGGGATGAGCAGTTCTTC. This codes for CASSFRDEQFF.

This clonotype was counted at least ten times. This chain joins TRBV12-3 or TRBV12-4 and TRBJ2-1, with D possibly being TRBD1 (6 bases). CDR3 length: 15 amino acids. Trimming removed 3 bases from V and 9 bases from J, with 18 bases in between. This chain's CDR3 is CASSFVGAISGEQFF. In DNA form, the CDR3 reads TGTGCCAGCAGTTTTGTGGGGGCCATTTCCGGTGAGCAGTTCTTC.

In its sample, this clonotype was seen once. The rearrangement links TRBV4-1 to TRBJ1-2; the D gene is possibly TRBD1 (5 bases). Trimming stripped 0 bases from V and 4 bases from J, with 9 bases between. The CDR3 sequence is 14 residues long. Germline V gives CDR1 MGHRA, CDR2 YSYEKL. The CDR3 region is CASSQDQGSYGYTF. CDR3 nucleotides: TGCGCCAGCAGCCAAGATCAGGGTTCCTATGGCTACACCTTC.

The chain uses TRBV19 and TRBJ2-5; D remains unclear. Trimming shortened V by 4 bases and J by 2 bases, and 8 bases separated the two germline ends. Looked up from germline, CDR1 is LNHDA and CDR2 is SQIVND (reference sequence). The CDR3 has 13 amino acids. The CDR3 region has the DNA TGTGCCAGTAGTAGGGTTCGTCAAGAGACCCAGTACTTC. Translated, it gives CASSRVRQETQYF.

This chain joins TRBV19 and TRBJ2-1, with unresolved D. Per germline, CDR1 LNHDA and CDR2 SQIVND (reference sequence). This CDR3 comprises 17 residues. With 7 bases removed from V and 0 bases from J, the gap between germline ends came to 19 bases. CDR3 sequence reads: CASTYGEGISSYNEQFF. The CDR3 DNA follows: TGTGCCAGTACTTATGGGGAAGGGATCAGCTCCTACAATGAGCAGTTCTTC.

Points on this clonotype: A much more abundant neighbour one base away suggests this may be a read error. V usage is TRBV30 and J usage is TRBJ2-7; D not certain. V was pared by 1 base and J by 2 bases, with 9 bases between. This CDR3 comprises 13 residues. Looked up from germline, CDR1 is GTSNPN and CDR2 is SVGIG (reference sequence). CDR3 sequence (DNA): TGTGCCTGGAGTGCAACAGACCCCTACGAGCAGTACTTC. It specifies CAWSATDPYEQYF.

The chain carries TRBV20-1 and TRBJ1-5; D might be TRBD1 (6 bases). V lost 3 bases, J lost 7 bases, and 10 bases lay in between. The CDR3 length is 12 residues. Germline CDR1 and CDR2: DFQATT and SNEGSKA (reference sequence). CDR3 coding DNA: TGCAGTGCTAGGGAGGGGGGCCAGCCCCAGCATTTT. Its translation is CSAREGGQPQHF.

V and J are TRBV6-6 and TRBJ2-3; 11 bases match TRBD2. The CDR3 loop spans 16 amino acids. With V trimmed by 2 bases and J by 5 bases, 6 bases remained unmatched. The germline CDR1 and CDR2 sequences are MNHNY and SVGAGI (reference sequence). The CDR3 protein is CASSYDSGTSGDTQYF. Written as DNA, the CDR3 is TGTGCCAGCAGTTACGATTCCGGGACTAGCGGAGATACGCAGTATTTT.

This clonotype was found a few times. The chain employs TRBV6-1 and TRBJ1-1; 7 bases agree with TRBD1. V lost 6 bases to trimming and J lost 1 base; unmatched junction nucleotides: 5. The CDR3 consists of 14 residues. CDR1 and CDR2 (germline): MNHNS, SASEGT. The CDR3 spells CASRGTVKNTEAFF. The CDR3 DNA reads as TGTGCCAGCAGGGGGACAGTAAAGAACACTGAAGCTTTCTTT.

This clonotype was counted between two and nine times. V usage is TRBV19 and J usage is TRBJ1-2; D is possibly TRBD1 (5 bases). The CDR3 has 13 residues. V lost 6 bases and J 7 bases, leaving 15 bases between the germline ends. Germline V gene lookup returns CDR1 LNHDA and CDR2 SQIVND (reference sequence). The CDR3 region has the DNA TGTGCCAGTAGCGCGCGAGGGGATGGTGGCTACACCTTC. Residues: CASSARGDGGYTF.

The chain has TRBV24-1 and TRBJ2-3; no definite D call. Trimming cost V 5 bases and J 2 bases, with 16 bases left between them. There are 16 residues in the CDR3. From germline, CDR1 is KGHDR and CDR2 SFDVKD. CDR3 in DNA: TGTGCCACCAGTGTCTCCGGGTCCCGATCCACAGATACGCAGTATTTT. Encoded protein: CATSVSGSRSTDTQYF.

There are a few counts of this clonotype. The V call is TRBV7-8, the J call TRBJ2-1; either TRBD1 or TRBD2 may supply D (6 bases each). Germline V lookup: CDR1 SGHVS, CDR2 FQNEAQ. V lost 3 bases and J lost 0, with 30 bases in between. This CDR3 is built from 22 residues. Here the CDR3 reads CASSFPRRGSLVGASSYNEQFF. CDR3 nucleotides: TGTGCCAGCAGCTTTCCGAGGAGGGGGTCGCTGGTGGGAGCGAGCTCCTACAATGAGCAGTTCTTC.

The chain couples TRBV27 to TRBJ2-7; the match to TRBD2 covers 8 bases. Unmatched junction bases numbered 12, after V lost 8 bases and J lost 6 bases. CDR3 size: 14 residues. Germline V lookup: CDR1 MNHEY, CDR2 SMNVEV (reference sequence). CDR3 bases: TGTGCCAGCGACCGTAGCGGGAAAGGGCGCGAGCAGTACTTC. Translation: CASDRSGKGREQYF.

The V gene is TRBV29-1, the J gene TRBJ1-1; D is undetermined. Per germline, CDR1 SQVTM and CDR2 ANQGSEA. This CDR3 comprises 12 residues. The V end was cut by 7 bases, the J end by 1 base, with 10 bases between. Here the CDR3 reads CSGRLGNTEAFF. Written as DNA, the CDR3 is TGCAGCGGGAGACTTGGGAACACTGAAGCTTTCTTT.

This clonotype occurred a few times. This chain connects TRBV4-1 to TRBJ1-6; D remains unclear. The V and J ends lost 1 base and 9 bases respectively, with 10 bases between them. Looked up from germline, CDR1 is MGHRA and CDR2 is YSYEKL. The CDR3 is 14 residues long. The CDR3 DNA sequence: TGCGCCAGCAGCCAAGGCGGATCTAGTTCACCCCTCCACTTT. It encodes CASSQGGSSSPLHF.

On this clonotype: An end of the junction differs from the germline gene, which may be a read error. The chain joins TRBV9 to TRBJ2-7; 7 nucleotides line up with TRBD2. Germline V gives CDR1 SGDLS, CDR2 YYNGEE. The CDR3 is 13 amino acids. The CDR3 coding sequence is TGTGTCAGCAGCGGTAGCGGGTCAAACGAGCAGTACTTC. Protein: CVSSGSGSNEQYF.

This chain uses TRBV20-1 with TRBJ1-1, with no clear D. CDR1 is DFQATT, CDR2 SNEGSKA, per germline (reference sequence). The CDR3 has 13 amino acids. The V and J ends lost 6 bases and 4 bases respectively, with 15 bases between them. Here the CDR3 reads CSARGPPPTEAFF. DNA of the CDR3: TGCAGTGCCCGAGGCCCCCCCCCCACTGAAGCTTTCTTT.

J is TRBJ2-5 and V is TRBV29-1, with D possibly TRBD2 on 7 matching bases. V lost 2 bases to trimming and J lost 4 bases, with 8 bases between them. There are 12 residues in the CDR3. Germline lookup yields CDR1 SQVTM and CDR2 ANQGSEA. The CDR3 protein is CSVERGGETQYF. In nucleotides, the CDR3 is TGCAGCGTTGAAAGGGGGGGAGAGACCCAGTACTTC.

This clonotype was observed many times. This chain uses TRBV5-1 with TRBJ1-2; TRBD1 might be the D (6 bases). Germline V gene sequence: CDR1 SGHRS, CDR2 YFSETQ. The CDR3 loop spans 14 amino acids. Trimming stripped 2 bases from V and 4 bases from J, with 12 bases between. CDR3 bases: TGCGCCAGCAGCTTAACAGGGTATACCTATGGCTACACCTTC. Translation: CASSLTGYTYGYTF.